This TCR beta chain was sequenced in a study of breast tumors, draining lymph nodes, adjacent tissues (dated by TCRdb to about 2016). For the study in its entirety: In breast cancer patients, the study compared the TCR beta repertoires of tumor, adjacent nontumor tissue and axillary lymph nodes. In human breast cancer, the study set out to assess how tumor, surrounding tissue and draining lymph node repertoires relate to one another and whether T cells might be exchanged between them.

Lymph node samples came from the axillary draining lymph nodes of breast cancer patients. On the study overall, not on this receptor specifically: In luminal-like breast cancer, tumor and nontumor tissue repertoires resembled each other significantly more than in basal-like breast cancer. A scenario in which most tumor T cells derive from the lymph node and then expand within tumor tissue was judged to be consistent with the data. The conclusion that tumor T cells originate in lymph nodes was framed as consistent with a hypothesis rather than directly demonstrated. Tumor T-cell repertoires showed less diversity than lymph node repertoires and more diversity than nontumor tissue repertoires, and tumor T-cell repertoires showed preferential V and J gene usage.

According to the germline V gene (reference sequence), CDR1 reads SEHNR and CDR2 reads FQNEAQ. From its cysteine to its phenylalanine, the CDR3 spans 15 amino acids. The only DNA kept is the CDR3, 45 bases in frame from the first base. In its sample, this clonotype was seen many times. The antigen this receptor binds is unknown. An end of the junction does not agree with germline; a read error may underlie this. The listed sequencing device is Illumina HiSeq 2000. TCR beta chain libraries were generated by multiplex PCR amplification. High-throughput sequencing was used to analyze the amplified TCR beta chain products. TCRdb trimmed public reads at Q25 via fastp, called clones via MiXCR and kept in-frame beta chains. Every entry covers one CDR3 protein and lists the most common genes and DNA from its rows. A total of 150,000 to 250,000 distinct CDR3 sequences appear in this sample, approximately 33% of them only once. Jointly, the top ten make up over 4% of the sample.

The rearrangement joined TRBV7-9 to TRBJ1-2, and 9 junctional nucleotides match TRBD1. Sequenced: axillary lymph node tissue. The sequence was obtained from a female donor with breast cancer. Some clones in this sample may be carry-over from other donors' samples. The CDR3 region reads CASSLTGGENYGYPF. Read as DNA, the sequence is TGTGCCAGCAGCTTAACAGGGGGCGAGAACTATGGCTACCCCTTC.